The 4 T cell receptor beta chains below all came from one sample that was sequenced in a study of blood T cell repertoires in COVID-19. The repertoire was sequenced with immunoSEQ multiplex PCR; TCRdb's copy has only in-frame clones and lacks some. The sample consists of roughly 250,000 clones, 70% to 80% of them appearing once. Sequences were obtained from peripheral blood. All receptors come from a woman of 80 years or more with acute or convalescent COVID-19.

The chain joins TRBV7-2 to TRBJ2-1, with D perhaps matching TRBD2 (5 bases). With 1 base removed from V and 12 bases from J, the gap between germline ends came to 16 bases. The CDR3 has 14 residues. The germline gives CDR1 SGHTA, CDR2 FQGNSA. CDR3 residues: CASSLGSARGWQFF. CDR3 DNA sequence: TGTGCCAGCAGCTTAGGTTCGGCCCGGGGATGGCAGTTCTTC. Full variable domain (missing parts from reference TRBV7-2 and TRBJ2-1): GAGVSQSPSNKVTEKGKDVELRCDPISGHTALYWYRQSLGQGLEFLIYFQGNSAPDKSGLPSDRFSAERTGGSVSTLTIQRTQQEDSAVYLCASSLGSARGWQFFGPGTRLTVL.

The rearrangement joins TRBV18 to TRBJ2-2, with D possibly being TRBD1 (5 bases). Trimming pared 3 bases from V and 1 base from J, leaving 12 bases between. The germline V gene has CDR1 KGHSH and CDR2 LQKENI. The CDR3 is made up of 16 amino acids. The CDR3 DNA is TGTGCCAGCTCACCGGGAAGGACACTGAACACCGGGGAGCTGTTTTTT. This translates into CASSPGRTLNTGELFF.

This chain connects TRBV19 to TRBJ2-1; 8 positions match TRBD1. CDR1 is LNHDA and CDR2 is SQIVND in the germline V gene (reference sequence). Losses at the gene ends were 5 bases for V and 7 bases for J; bases not matched to a gene: 10. The CDR3 consists of 15 residues. The CDR3 DNA reads TGTGCCAGTAGTGCCCGGACAGGGCTTTCGAATGAGCAGTTCTTC. Translating it yields CASSARTGLSNEQFF.

As DNA, the CDR3 is TGTGCCAGCAGCTTGGGGCAGCGCAACACTGAAGCTTTCTTT. This sequence encodes CASSLGQRNTEAFF. The chain carries TRBV5-6 and TRBJ1-1, with D uncertain. V was cut by 0 bases and J by 2 bases, with 8 bases left in between. CDR1 and CDR2 from the germline V gene are SGHDT and YYEEEE. The CDR3 loop spans 14 amino acids.